This T cell receptor (beta chain) was captured in a study of beta chain features in type 1 diabetes. General study points: Shorter templates might be favored by PCR, and equally so in patients and in controls.

This clone occurred a few times. Its antigen is not identified. The CDR3 extends over 13 amino acids. Trimming pared 5 bases from V and 8 bases from J, leaving 10 bases between. Germline CDR1 is MNHEY and CDR2 is SMNVEV (reference sequence). The isolated RNA, all of it, was reverse transcribed, so expressed TCRB transcripts were what got sequenced. Data came from immunoSEQ multiplex PCR; TCRdb stores just in-frame clones and leaves some out. The data contain about 450,000 clones, about an eighth of them singletons. Specimen: naive CD4+ T cells from blood. V gene TRBV27 combines with J gene TRBJ1-6, with D possibly being TRBD1 (6 bases). This receptor was taken from a woman aged 18-29 years in good health. CDR3 nucleotides: TGTGCCAGCAGTCCACGGACAGATTCACCCCTCCACTTT. This sequence encodes CASSPRTDSPLHF.